Listed here are 11 T cell receptor beta chains from one sample, sequenced in a study of CXCR3-negative and CXCR3-positive naive CD8 T cells. Overall study findings and caveats: CXCR3-positive naive cells carried more hydrophobic TRB CDR3s than CXCR3-negative ones.

The antigens for these receptors are not known. Via 5' RACE with UMI labels, TRB cDNA libraries were prepared. TCRdb reprocessed the 5' RACE reads and keeps a single row for each CDR3 protein, giving no DNA. Here the sample table reports 150,000 to 180,000 distinct CDR3 sequences. Sequencing used naive CXCR3+ CD8+ T cells from blood. The subset was: CD45RO-CCR7+CD27+CD95- naive CD8+ T cells expressing CXCR3 (TNR3+). The receptors shown here come from a human donor in good health. Some clones in this sample may be carry-over from other donors' samples.

This chain uses TRBV28 with TRBJ2-7; the D call from TCRdb, TRBD1, cannot be confirmed without DNA. CDR1 is MDHEN and CDR2 is SYDVKM in the germline V gene. The CDR3 contains 15 residues. CDR3: CASSLSTGPTYEQYF.

This chain joins TRBV7-9 and TRBJ2-1; as DNA is missing, the TRBD1 call by TCRdb cannot be tested. CDR1 and CDR2 from the germline V gene are SEHNR and FQNEAQ (reference sequence). The CDR3 covers 13 residues. The CDR3 sequence: CASSLVGVNEQFF. The full variable domain, in which reference TRBV7-9 and TRBJ2-1 provide the parts outside the CDR3, is DTGVSQNPRHKITKRGQNVTFRCDPISEHNRLYWYRQTLGQGPEFLTYFQNEAQLEKSRLLSDRFSAERPKGSFSTLEIQRTEQGDSAMYLCASSLVGVNEQFFGPGTRLTVL.

V and J are TRBV6-4 and TRBJ2-2; TCRdb gives TRBD1 as the D gene, but with no DNA this cannot be confirmed. Germline CDR1 and CDR2: MRHNA and SNTAGT. This CDR3 has 16 residues. CDR3 residues: CASTPEAGGNTGELFF.

The chain is built from TRBV6-6 and TRBJ1-3. CDR3 size: 14 residues. Germline lookup yields CDR1 MNHNY and CDR2 SVGAGI (reference sequence). CDR3 protein: CASTEQGSGNTIYF.

The chain recombines TRBV6-5 with TRBJ2-5; the TCRdb call, TRBD1, lacks DNA for checking. Germline CDR1 and CDR2: MNHEY and SVGAGI. The CDR3 extends over 15 amino acids. CDR3 residues: CASSLGHRGEETQYF.

The chain combines TRBV25-1 with TRBJ2-2; the TCRdb call, TRBD1, lacks DNA for checking. The CDR3 contains 12 residues. The germline CDR1 and CDR2 sequences are MGHDK and SYGVNS. The CDR3 reads CASRQGTGELFF.

V usage is TRBV7-6 and J usage is TRBJ2-3; with no DNA, the TCRdb D assignment of TRBD1 cannot be verified. Looked up from germline, CDR1 is SGHVS and CDR2 is FNYEAQ. The CDR3 consists of 14 residues. CDR3 loop: CASSPDRLPDTQYF.

V usage is TRBV20-1 and J usage is TRBJ2-7. Germline V lookup: CDR1 DFQATT, CDR2 SNEGSKA (reference sequence). The CDR3 has 12 residues. The CDR3 sequence is CSARDREYEQYF.

The CDR3 protein is CASSYGTSGTDTQYF. V is TRBV5-1 and J is TRBJ2-3; absent DNA, TCRdb's TRBD2 call cannot be checked. There are 15 residues in the CDR3. The germline gives CDR1 SGHRS, CDR2 YFSETQ.

The chain links TRBV29-1 to TRBJ2-7; TCRdb indicates TRBD2, and absent DNA this call remains unverified. Germline-derived CDR1 and CDR2 are SQVTM and ANQGSEA. CDR3 length equals 13 residues. The CDR3 here is CSVVEGSPYEQYF.

J is TRBJ2-7 and V is TRBV28; TCRdb lists TRBD2, though no DNA is available to test this call. The CDR3 spans 15 residues. CDR1 and CDR2 (germline): MDHEN, SYDVKM. This CDR3 is CASSFSAGNYYEQYF.